The next 27 T cell receptor beta chains were all read from a single sample in a study of blood T cell repertoires in COVID-19. Only in-frame clones appear in the TCRdb table, and some are missing; sequencing was by immunoSEQ multiplex PCR. The table lists 130,000 to 150,000 clones, roughly 90% of them singletons. The material sequenced was peripheral blood. The receptors come from a woman in her 50s with acute or convalescent COVID-19.

Ten or more counts support this clone. J is TRBJ1-2 and V is TRBV21-1. TRBV21-1 counts as a pseudogene. CDR3 length equals 18 residues. The CDR3 spells CASSKECGGARANYGYTF. The CDR3 DNA is TGTGCCAGCAGCAAAGAATGCGGCGGGGCAAGAGCTAACTATGGCTACACCTTC.

The chain employs TRBV6-2 or TRBV6-3 and TRBJ1-5; no clear D gene. There are 15 residues in the CDR3. Trimming cost V 1 base and J 2 bases, with 9 bases left between them. Germline CDR1 is MNHEY and CDR2 is SVGEGT. CDR3 nucleotides: TGTGCCAGCAGTTACTTCCTAGGAGGCAATCAGCCCCAGCATTTT. As protein: CASSYFLGGNQPQHF.

This clone was seen a single time. The chain has TRBV27 and TRBJ2-7, with 8 bases lining up with TRBD1. Germline V gene lookup returns CDR1 MNHEY and CDR2 SMNVEV (reference sequence). This CDR3 is built from 15 residues. V shed 1 base, J shed 5 bases, and the junction held 7 bases outside the gene matches. CDR3 in amino acids: CASSLFQTGAHEQYF. CDR3 DNA: TGTGCCAGCAGTTTATTCCAGACAGGGGCCCACGAGCAGTACTTC.

The V call is TRBV7-9, the J call TRBJ2-5; D might be TRBD2 (5 bases). The CDR3 is made up of 14 amino acids. V was cut by 5 bases and J by 7 bases, with 17 bases left in between. Germline-derived CDR1 and CDR2 are SEHNR and FQNEAQ (reference sequence). The CDR3 here is CASSAAAGVGTQYF. The DNA of the CDR3 is TGTGCCAGCAGCGCCGCCGCCGGGGTCGGGACCCAGTACTTC.

The rearrangement links TRBV19 to TRBJ2-1, with 8 positions matching TRBD1. V lost 8 bases to trimming and J lost 4 bases; unmatched junction nucleotides: 1. This CDR3 spans 12 amino acids. Germline lookup yields CDR1 LNHDA and CDR2 SQIVND (reference sequence). Written as DNA, the CDR3 is TGTGCCAGTGGGGACAGGTACAATGAGCAGTTCTTC. It specifies CASGDRYNEQFF. The entire variable domain, with the rest obtained from reference TRBV19 and TRBJ2-1, is as follows: DGGITQSPKYLFRKEGQNVTLSCEQNLNHDAMYWYRQDPGQGLRLIYYSQIVNDFQKGDIAEGYSVSREKKESFPLTVTSAQKNPTAFYLCASGDRYNEQFFGPGTRLTVL.

The V gene is TRBV27, the J gene TRBJ2-2; D uncertain. Germline loops: CDR1 MNHEY, CDR2 SMNVEV (reference sequence). Trimming removed 6 bases at V and 2 bases at J, with 4 bases between. This CDR3 has 12 amino acids. The CDR3 DNA sequence: TGTGCCAGCAGGAGAAACACCGGGGAGCTGTTTTTT. Translated, it gives CASRRNTGELFF.

The chain uses TRBV7-9 and TRBJ1-2, with TRBD1 matching 11 bases. Germline trimming cut 5 bases from V and 5 bases from J; bases unmatched to any gene: 7. This CDR3 is 15 amino acids long. Germline CDR1 SEHNR, CDR2 FQNEAQ (reference sequence). The CDR3 spells CASSPGQGAGYGYTF. Here the CDR3 DNA reads TGTGCCAGCAGCCCCGGACAGGGGGCCGGGTATGGCTACACCTTC.

This clone was seen just once. The chain combines TRBV19 with TRBJ1-5; D is undetermined. Trimming took off 5 bases at V and 5 bases at J, with 10 bases between the two ends. Germline V gives CDR1 LNHDA, CDR2 SQIVND (reference sequence). The CDR3 contains 13 residues. This chain's CDR3 is CASSFSRHQPQHF. CDR3 nucleotides: TGTGCCAGTAGTTTCTCCCGTCATCAGCCCCAGCATTTT.

The rearrangement uses TRBV27 and TRBJ2-7; D perhaps matches TRBD2 (6 bases). The V and J ends lost 2 bases and 0 bases respectively, with 11 bases between them. Germline V lookup: CDR1 MNHEY, CDR2 SMNVEV (reference sequence). This CDR3 contains 15 residues. CDR3 bases: TGTGCCAGCAGTTTAACGCGGGGAGCCTCCTACGAGCAGTACTTC. As protein: CASSLTRGASYEQYF.

V and J are TRBV21-1 and TRBJ2-2; TRBD2, the table's D call, was not compared with the DNA. TRBV21-1 represents a pseudogene. CDR3 length: 17 amino acids. In DNA form, the CDR3 reads TGTGCCAGCAGCAAAAGGGTGCAGCGGGAGTTCACCGGGGAGCTGTTTTTT. This sequence encodes CASSKRVQREFTGELFF.

The rearrangement links TRBV7-9 to TRBJ1-4; 11 bases are a match to TRBD1. The ends lost 5 bases at V and 7 bases at J; junction bases unmatched: 6. The CDR3 runs 15 residues. Per germline, CDR1 SEHNR and CDR2 FQNEAQ (reference sequence). CDR3 amino acids: CASSADRGRSEKLFF. CDR3 DNA: TGTGCCAGCAGCGCGGACAGGGGGCGAAGTGAAAAACTGTTTTTT.

This sequence joins TRBV11-2 and TRBJ2-7; no clear D. The germline gives CDR1 SGHAT, CDR2 FQNNGV. CDR3 length: 15 amino acids. V shed 2 bases and J shed 3 bases, with 14 bases lying between them. The CDR3 sequence: CASSLLRLPYYEQYF. CDR3 nucleotides: TGTGCCAGCAGCTTACTACGCCTTCCCTACTACGAGCAGTACTTC.

V and J are TRBV6-5 and TRBJ1-1; possible D gene TRBD1, 6 bases. The CDR3 extends over 15 amino acids. V shed 4 bases and J shed 6 bases, with 18 bases lying between them. The germline CDR1 and CDR2 sequences are MNHEY and SVGAGI. CDR3 DNA: TGTGCCAGCAGTTTTCGACAGGACGGCCGACCTGAAGCTTTCTTT. Its protein is CASSFRQDGRPEAFF.

The chain recombines TRBV7-9 with TRBJ2-2; perhaps TRBD1 as D (6 bases). The V and J ends lost 10 bases and 4 bases respectively, with 13 bases between them. Germline V CDR1 and CDR2: SEHNR, FQNEAQ (reference sequence). The length of the CDR3 is 13 residues. This CDR3 is CAIRQVFTGELFF. The DNA for the CDR3 is TGTGCCATCCGACAGGTTTTCACCGGGGAGCTGTTTTTT. The full variable domain, its missing parts supplied by reference TRBV7-9 and TRBJ2-2, is DTGVSQNPRHKITKRGQNVTFRCDPISEHNRLYWYRQTLGQGPEFLTYFQNEAQLEKSRLLSDRFSAERPKGSFSTLEIQRTEQGDSAMYLCAIRQVFTGELFFGEGSRLTVL.

The chain has TRBV18 and TRBJ1-2, with TRBD1 as a possible D gene (5 bases). V lost 2 bases to trimming and J lost 2 bases, with 12 bases between them. The germline CDR1 and CDR2 sequences are KGHSH and LQKENI. The CDR3 runs 15 residues. For the CDR3, the DNA is TGTGCCAGCTCACCAGCCCAGGGTAGAAACTATGGCTACACCTTC. This codes for CASSPAQGRNYGYTF.

This clone has only one observation. The chain combines TRBV2 with TRBJ1-1; D remains unclear. From germline, CDR1 is SNHLY and CDR2 FYNNEI. This CDR3 spans 15 amino acids. V was clipped by 7 bases and J by 0 bases, with 15 bases between them. The CDR3 nucleotides read TGTGCCAGCACCCTCGAGGGTAGCGTGAACACTGAAGCTTTCTTT. As protein: CASTLEGSVNTEAFF.

The V and J genes are TRBV28 and TRBJ1-2, with TRBD1 identical over 7 bases. The trim removed 10 bases at V and 8 bases at J, leaving 13 bases unmatched. The germline gives CDR1 MDHEN, CDR2 SYDVKM. This CDR3 has 13 residues. CDR3 protein: CATITGDSYGYTF. CDR3 DNA sequence: TGTGCCACCATAACAGGGGATTCATACGGCTACACCTTC.

The count of this clone is one. The rearrangement uses TRBV25-1 and TRBJ2-6; TRBD1 agrees at 9 bases. The V gene end was trimmed by 1 base and the J gene end by 3 bases; junction bases not matched to a gene: 7. The CDR3 extends over 18 amino acids. CDR1 and CDR2 from the germline V gene are MGHDK and SYGVNS. This CDR3 reads CASSEWGDRDGGANVLTF. The DNA for the CDR3 is TGTGCCAGCAGTGAATGGGGGGACAGGGATGGTGGGGCCAACGTCCTGACTTTC.

CDR3 loop: CAITRRETYNEQFF. The CDR3, as DNA: TGTGCCATCACGAGGCGGGAGACCTACAATGAGCAGTTCTTC. V gene TRBV5-4 combines with J gene TRBJ2-1; 7 bases are shared with TRBD2. V shed 9 bases, J shed 2 bases, and the junction held 8 bases outside the gene matches. The CDR3 totals 14 residues. Per germline, CDR1 SGHNT and CDR2 YYREEE (reference sequence). The entire variable domain, with the rest obtained from reference TRBV5-4 and TRBJ2-1, is as follows: ETGVTQSPTHLIKTRGQQVTLRCSSQSGHNTVSWYQQALGQGPQFIFQYYREEENGRGNFPPRFSGLQFPNYSSELNVNALELDDSALYLCAITRRETYNEQFFGPGTRLTVL.

The gene calls are TRBV15 and TRBJ1-1; 10 bases agree with TRBD1. The germline V gene encodes CDR1 LNHNV and CDR2 YYDKDF (reference sequence). After removal of 1 base from V and 6 bases from J, the junction contained 5 bases not matched to a gene. The CDR3 consists of 15 residues. CDR3 coding DNA: TGTGCCACCAGCAGAGTAAGACAGGGGGCGTCTGAAGCTTTCTTT. Translation: CATSRVRQGASEAFF.

The rearrangement uses TRBV6-6 and TRBJ2-7, with 11 positions matching TRBD2. The CDR3 contains 15 residues. Per the germline V gene, CDR1 is MNHNY and CDR2 is SVGAGI (reference sequence). J was trimmed by 0 bases and V by 4 bases; bases with no gene match: 2. Here the CDR3 reads CASSSSGRSSYEQYF. The CDR3 bases are TGTGCCAGCAGTTCTAGCGGGAGGAGCTCCTACGAGCAGTACTTC.

J is TRBJ2-2 and V is TRBV19; TRBD1 matches at 9 bases. The germline V gene has CDR1 LNHDA and CDR2 SQIVND (reference sequence). The V segment lost 5 bases and the J segment 5 bases; nucleotides outside the gene matches: 12. CDR3 length equals 17 residues. The CDR3 nucleotides are TGTGCCAGTAGTCCCTTATGGACAGGGGAAGGGACCGGGGAGCTGTTTTTT. Amino acids: CASSPLWTGEGTGELFF. Supplemented by reference TRBV19 and TRBJ2-2, the full variable domain reads DGGITQSPKYLFRKEGQNVTLSCEQNLNHDAMYWYRQDPGQGLRLIYYSQIVNDFQKGDIAEGYSVSREKKESFPLTVTSAQKNPTAFYLCASSPLWTGEGTGELFFGEGSRLTVL.

The chain links TRBV20-1 to TRBJ1-1, with TRBD1 as a possible D gene (5 bases). CDR1 and CDR2 from the germline V gene are DFQATT and SNEGSKA (reference sequence). V dropped 5 bases and J dropped 3 bases, with 7 bases sitting between them. The CDR3 extends over 11 amino acids. CDR3 loop: CSALRDTEAFF. The CDR3 coding sequence is TGCAGTGCTCTCAGGGACACTGAAGCTTTCTTT.

This clone was detected a few times. J is TRBJ2-2 and V is TRBV18; 7 bases map to TRBD2. The V and J ends lost 1 base and 3 bases, in that order; junction bases with no gene match: 17. Germline V gene lookup returns CDR1 KGHSH and CDR2 LQKENI. The CDR3 is 20 amino acids. CDR3 nucleotides: TGTGCCAGCTCACCACGGATGGGGACTACCGCGACCCGGGACACCGGGGAGCTGTTTTTT. Translation gives CASSPRMGTTATRDTGELFF.

This clone showed up just once. The V gene is TRBV20-1, the J gene TRBJ1-5, with no clear D. Trimming pared 3 bases from V and 0 bases from J, leaving 9 bases between. The CDR3 extends over 14 amino acids. Germline CDR1 DFQATT, CDR2 SNEGSKA (reference sequence). CDR3 residues: CSASRRNSNQPQHF. As DNA, the CDR3 is TGCAGTGCTAGTAGGCGGAATAGCAATCAGCCCCAGCATTTT.

This clone was seen a single time. The chain combines TRBV9 with TRBJ1-1; D may be TRBD1 (5 bases). This CDR3 region has 14 residues. Per germline, CDR1 SGDLS and CDR2 YYNGEE. The V end lost 3 bases, the J end lost 3 bases, and 12 bases lay between the germline ends. The CDR3 coding sequence is TGTGCCAGCAGCGCCTCAGGGTCGGACACTGAAGCTTTCTTT. Protein sequence: CASSASGSDTEAFF.

The chain has TRBV19 and TRBJ2-6, with TRBD1 matching over 7 bases. Germline CDR1 and CDR2: LNHDA and SQIVND (reference sequence). Unmatched junction bases numbered 9, after V lost 7 bases and J lost 0 bases. The CDR3 covers 17 residues. CDR3 sequence: CASTVTGPSSGANVLTF. The CDR3 DNA reads as TGTGCCAGTACTGTGACAGGGCCCTCCTCTGGGGCCAACGTCCTGACTTTC.